This TCR beta chain was identified in a study of radiation and T cells in renal cell carcinoma. Overall study: Nephrectomy followed 15 Gy stereotactic body radiation by 4 weeks. Findings of the study overall: In blood, top tumor clones expanded by 2 weeks, shrinking by 4.

The sample's time point: baseline pretreatment blood. Treatment meaning: 15 Gy SBRT to primary tumor, nephrectomy 4 weeks later. Serial blood draws occurred at baseline and 2 and 4 weeks post-SBRT. The tumor was a clear cell renal cell carcinoma. CDR1 is MNHNS, CDR2 SASEGT, per germline. The CDR3 spans 13 residues. V gave up 5 bases and J gave up 5 bases, with 10 bases separating them. Remarks on this clone: Its antigen is currently unknown.

The method was immunoSEQ multiplex PCR; TCRdb's version includes in-frame clones alone and lacks a portion of them. The repertoire holds roughly 130,000 clones, with approximately 90% as singletons. V gene TRBV6-1 combines with J gene TRBJ2-1; either TRBD1 or TRBD2 may supply D (5 bases each). The clonotype comes from a woman in her fifties or sixties with renal cell carcinoma. The starting material was blood, obtained from a patient whose treatment included radiotherapy and nephrectomy. CDR3 residues: CASSPGPHNEQFF. CDR3 bases: TGTGCCAGCAGTCCGGGACCCCACAATGAGCAGTTCTTC.